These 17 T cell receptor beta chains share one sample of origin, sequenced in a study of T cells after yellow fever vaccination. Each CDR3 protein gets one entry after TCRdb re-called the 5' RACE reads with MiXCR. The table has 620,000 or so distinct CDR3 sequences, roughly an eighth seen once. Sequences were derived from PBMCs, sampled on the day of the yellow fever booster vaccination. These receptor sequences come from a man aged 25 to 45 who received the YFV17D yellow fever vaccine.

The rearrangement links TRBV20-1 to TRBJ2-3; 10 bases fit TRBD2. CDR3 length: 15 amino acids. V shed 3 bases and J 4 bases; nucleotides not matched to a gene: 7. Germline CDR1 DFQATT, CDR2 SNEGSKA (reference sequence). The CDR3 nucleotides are TGCAGTGCTAGTAGGCTAGCGGGGGAATCAGATACGCAGTATTTT. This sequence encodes CSASRLAGESDTQYF.

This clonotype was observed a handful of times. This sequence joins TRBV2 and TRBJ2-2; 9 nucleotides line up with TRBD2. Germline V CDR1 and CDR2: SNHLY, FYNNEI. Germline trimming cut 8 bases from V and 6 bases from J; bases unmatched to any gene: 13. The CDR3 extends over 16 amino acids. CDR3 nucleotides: TGTGCCAGCGTCCCACCGGGACTAGCTGAGTCCGGGGAGCTGTTTTTT. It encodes CASVPPGLAESGELFF.

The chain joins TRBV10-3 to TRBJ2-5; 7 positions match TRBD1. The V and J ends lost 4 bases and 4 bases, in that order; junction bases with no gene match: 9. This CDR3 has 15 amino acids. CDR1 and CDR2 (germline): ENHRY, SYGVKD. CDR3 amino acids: CAISGVAGGGETQYF. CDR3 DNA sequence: TGTGCCATCAGTGGAGTGGCAGGGGGTGGAGAGACCCAGTACTTC.

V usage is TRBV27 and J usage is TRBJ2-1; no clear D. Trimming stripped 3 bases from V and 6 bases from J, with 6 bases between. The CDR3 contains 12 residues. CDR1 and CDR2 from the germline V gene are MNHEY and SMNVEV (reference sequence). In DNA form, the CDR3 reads TGTGCCAGCAGTTTTGGGTCCAATGAGCAGTTCTTC. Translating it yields CASSFGSNEQFF.

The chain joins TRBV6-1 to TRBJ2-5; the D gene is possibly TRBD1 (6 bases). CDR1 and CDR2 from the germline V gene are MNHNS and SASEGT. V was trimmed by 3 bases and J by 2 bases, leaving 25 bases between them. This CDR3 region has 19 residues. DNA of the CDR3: TGTGCCAGCAGTGAGCACTCTGGGCCTGGACAGCTAATACAAGAGACCCAGTACTTC. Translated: CASSEHSGPGQLIQETQYF.

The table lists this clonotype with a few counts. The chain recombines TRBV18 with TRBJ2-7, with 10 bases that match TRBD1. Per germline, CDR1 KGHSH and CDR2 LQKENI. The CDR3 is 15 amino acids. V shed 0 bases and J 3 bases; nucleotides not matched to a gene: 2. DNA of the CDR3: TGTGCCAGCTCACCACCGGACAGGGGGATCTACGAGCAGTACTTC. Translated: CASSPPDRGIYEQYF. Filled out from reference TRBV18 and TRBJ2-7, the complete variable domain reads NAGVMQNPRHLVRRRGQEARLRCSPMKGHSHVYWYRQLPEEGLKFMVYLQKENIIDESGMPKERFSAEFPKEGPSILRIQQVVRGDSAAYFCASSPPDRGIYEQYFGPGTRLTVT.

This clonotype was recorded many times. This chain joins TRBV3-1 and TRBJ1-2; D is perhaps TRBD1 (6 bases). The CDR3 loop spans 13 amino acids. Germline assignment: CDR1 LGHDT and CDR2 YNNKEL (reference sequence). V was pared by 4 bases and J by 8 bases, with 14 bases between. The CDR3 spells CASSLEQGRGYTF. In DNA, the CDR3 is TGTGCCAGCAGCCTAGAACAGGGCAGAGGCTACACCTTC.

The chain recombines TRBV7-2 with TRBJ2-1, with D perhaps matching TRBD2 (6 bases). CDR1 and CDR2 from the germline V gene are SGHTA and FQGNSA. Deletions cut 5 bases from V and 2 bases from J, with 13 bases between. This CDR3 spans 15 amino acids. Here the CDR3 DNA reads TGTGCCAGCAGCATCAGACTAGACCCCTACAATGAGCAGTTCTTC. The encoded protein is CASSIRLDPYNEQFF. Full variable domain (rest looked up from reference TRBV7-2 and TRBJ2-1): GAGVSQSPSNKVTEKGKDVELRCDPISGHTALYWYRQSLGQGLEFLIYFQGNSAPDKSGLPSDRFSAERTGGSVSTLTIQRTQQEDSAVYLCASSIRLDPYNEQFFGPGTRLTVL.

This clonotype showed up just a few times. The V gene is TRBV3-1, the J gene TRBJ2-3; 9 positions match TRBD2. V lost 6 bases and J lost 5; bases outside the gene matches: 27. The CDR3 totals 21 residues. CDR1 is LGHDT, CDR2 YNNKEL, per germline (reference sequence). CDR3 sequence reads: CASRTPYGLAFSKRTGDTQYF. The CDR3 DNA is TGTGCCAGCAGAACCCCATACGGACTAGCGTTTAGTAAAAGGACAGGAGATACGCAGTATTTT.

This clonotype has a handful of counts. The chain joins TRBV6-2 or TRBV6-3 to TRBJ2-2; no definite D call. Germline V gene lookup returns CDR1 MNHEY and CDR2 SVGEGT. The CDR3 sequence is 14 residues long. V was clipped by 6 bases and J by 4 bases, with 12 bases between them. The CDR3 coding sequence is TGTGCCAGCAGCCCCGACTCATCCACCGGGGAGCTGTTTTTT. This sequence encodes CASSPDSSTGELFF.

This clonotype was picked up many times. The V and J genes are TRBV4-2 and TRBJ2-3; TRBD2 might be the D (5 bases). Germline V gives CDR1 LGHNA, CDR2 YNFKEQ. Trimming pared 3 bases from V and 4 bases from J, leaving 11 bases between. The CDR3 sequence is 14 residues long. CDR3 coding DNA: TGTGCCAGCAGCCAGCCAGAGGGCGCAGATACGCAGTATTTT. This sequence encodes CASSQPEGADTQYF.

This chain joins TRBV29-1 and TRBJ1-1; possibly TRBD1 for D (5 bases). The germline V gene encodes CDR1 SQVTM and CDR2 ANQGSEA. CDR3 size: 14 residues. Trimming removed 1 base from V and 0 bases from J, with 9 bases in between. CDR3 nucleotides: TGCAGCGTTGAAGTAGGAGGGGTGAACACTGAAGCTTTCTTT. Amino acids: CSVEVGGVNTEAFF.

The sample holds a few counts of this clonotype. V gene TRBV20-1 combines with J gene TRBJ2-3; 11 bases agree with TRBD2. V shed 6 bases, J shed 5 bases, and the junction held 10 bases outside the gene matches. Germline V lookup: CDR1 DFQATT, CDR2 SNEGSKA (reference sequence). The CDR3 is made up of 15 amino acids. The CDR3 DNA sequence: TGCAGTGCCTTGGGACTAGCGGTTTCACGAGATACGCAGTATTTT. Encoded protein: CSALGLAVSRDTQYF.

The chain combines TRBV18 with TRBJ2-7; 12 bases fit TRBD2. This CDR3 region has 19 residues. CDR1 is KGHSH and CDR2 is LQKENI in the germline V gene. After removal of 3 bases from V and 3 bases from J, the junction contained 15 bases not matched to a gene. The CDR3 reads CASSPTPPTSGSISYEQYF. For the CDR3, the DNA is TGTGCCAGCTCACCGACGCCCCCGACTAGCGGGAGTATTAGCTACGAGCAGTACTTC. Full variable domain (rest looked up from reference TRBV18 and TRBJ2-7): NAGVMQNPRHLVRRRGQEARLRCSPMKGHSHVYWYRQLPEEGLKFMVYLQKENIIDESGMPKERFSAEFPKEGPSILRIQQVVRGDSAAYFCASSPTPPTSGSISYEQYFGPGTRLTVT.

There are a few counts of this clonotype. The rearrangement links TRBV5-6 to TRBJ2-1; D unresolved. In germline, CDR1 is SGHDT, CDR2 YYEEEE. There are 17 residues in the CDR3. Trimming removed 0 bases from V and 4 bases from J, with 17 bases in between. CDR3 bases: TGTGCCAGCAGCTTGGCCGGGTGGGGAAGTCCATACAATGAGCAGTTCTTC. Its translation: CASSLAGWGSPYNEQFF.

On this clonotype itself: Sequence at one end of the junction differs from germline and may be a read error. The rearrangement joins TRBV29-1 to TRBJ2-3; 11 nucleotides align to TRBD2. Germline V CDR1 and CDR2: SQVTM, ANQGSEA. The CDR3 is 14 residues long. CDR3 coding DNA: TGCAGCGTGAAACTACTAGCGGGAGCGGATACGCTGTATTTT. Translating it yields CSVKLLAGADTLYF.

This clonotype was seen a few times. The CDR3 sequence: CASSLAPGGSDTQYF. The CDR3 coding sequence is TGTGCCAGCAGCTTAGCCCCGGGAGGTTCAGATACGCAGTATTTT. The chain has TRBV11-2 and TRBJ2-3; 7 bases align to TRBD2. The CDR3 contains 15 residues. The V segment lost 1 base and the J segment 4 bases; nucleotides outside the gene matches: 5. Germline CDR1 reads SGHAT; CDR2 reads FQNNGV. The whole variable domain, remainder taken from reference TRBV11-2 and TRBJ2-3, is EAGVAQSPRYKIIEKRQSVAFWCNPISGHATLYWYQQILGQGPKLLIQFQNNGVVDDSQLPKDRFSAERLKGVDSTLKIQPAKLEDSAVYLCASSLAPGGSDTQYFGPGTRLTVL.